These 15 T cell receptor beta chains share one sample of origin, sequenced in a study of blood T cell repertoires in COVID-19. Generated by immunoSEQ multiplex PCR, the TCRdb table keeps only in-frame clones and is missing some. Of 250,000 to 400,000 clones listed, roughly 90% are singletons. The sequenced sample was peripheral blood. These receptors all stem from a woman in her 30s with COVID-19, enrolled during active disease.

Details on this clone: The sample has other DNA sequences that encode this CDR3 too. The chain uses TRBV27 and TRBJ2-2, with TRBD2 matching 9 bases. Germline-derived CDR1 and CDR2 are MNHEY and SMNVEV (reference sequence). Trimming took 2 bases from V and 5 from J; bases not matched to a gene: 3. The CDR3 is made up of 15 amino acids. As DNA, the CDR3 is TGTGCCAGCAGTTTAGCGGGAGGGGGTACCGGGGAGCTGTTTTTT. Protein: CASSLAGGGTGELFF.

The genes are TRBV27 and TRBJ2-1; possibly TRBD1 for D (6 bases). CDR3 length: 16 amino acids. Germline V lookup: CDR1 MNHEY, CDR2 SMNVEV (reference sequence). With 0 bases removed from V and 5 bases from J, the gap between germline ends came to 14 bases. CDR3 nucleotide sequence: TGTGCCAGCAGTTTATCGGGGGCTCTACCTCACAATGAGCAGTTCTTC. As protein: CASSLSGALPHNEQFF.

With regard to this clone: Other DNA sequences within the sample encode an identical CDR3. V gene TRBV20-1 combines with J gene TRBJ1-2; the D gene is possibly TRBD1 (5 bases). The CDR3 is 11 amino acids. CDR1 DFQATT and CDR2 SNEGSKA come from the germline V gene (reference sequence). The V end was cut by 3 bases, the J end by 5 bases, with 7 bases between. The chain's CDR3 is CSARGLYGYTF. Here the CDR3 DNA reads TGCAGTGCTAGGGGACTGTATGGCTACACCTTC.

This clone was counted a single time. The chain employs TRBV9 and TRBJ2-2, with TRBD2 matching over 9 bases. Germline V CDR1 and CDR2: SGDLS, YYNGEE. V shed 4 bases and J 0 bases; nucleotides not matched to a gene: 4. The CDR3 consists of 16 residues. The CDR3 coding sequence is TGTGCCAGCAGCCGCGGGGGGGCCGCGAACACCGGGGAGCTGTTTTTT. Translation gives CASSRGGAANTGELFF.

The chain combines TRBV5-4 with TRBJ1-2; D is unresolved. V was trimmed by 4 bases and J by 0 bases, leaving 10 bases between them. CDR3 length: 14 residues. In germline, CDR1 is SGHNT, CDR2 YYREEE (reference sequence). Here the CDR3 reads CASSTTGTNYGYTF. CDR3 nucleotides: TGTGCCAGCAGCACGACCGGGACTAACTATGGCTACACCTTC.

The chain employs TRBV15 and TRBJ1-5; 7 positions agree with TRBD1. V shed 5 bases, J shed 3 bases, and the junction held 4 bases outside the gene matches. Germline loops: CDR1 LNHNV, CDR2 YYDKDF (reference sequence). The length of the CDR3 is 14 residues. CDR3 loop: CATSPGQANQPQHF. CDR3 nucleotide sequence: TGTGCCACCAGCCCCGGACAGGCCAATCAGCCCCAGCATTTT.

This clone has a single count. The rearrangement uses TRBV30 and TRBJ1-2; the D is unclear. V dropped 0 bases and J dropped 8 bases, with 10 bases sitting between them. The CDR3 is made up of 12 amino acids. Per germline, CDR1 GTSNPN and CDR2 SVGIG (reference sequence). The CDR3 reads CAWSVSGRGYTF. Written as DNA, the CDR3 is TGTGCCTGGAGTGTATCCGGGAGAGGCTACACCTTC.

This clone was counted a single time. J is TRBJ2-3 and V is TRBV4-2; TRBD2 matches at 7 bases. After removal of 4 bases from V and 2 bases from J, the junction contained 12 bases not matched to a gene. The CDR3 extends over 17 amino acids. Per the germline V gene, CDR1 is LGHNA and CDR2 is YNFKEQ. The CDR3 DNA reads TGTGCCAGCAGCCTCCAGCCCTCTAGCGGAAACACAGATACGCAGTATTTT. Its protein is CASSLQPSSGNTDTQYF.

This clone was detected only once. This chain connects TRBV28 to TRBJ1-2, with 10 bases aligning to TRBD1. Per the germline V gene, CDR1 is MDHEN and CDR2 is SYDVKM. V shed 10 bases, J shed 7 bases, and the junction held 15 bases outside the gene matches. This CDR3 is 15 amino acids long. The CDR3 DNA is TGTGCCACCCGATCGGGGGACAGGGGATGGGGTGGCTACACCTTC. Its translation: CATRSGDRGWGGYTF.

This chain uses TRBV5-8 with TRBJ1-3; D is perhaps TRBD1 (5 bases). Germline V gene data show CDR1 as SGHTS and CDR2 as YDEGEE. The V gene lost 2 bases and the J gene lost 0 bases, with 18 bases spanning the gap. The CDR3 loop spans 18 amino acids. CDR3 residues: CASSLDIQGVSSGNTIYF. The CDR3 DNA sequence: TGTGCCAGCAGCTTAGACATTCAAGGGGTGAGCTCTGGAAACACCATATATTTT.

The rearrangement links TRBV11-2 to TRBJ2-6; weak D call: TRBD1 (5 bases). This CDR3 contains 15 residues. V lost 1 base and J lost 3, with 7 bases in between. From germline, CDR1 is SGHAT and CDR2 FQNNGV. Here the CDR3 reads CASSLAGFGANVLTF. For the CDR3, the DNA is TGTGCCAGCAGCTTAGCAGGGTTTGGGGCCAACGTCCTGACTTTC.

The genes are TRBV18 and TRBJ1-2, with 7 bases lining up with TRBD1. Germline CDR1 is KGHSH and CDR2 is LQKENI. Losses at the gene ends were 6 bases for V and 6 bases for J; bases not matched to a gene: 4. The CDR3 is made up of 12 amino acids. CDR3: CASSGGGDGYTF. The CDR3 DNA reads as TGTGCCAGCTCTGGAGGGGGCGATGGCTACACCTTC.

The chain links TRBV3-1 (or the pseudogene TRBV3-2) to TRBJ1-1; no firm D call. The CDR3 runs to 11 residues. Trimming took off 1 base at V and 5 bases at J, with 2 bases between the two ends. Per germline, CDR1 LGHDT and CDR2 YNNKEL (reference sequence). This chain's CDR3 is CASSQATEAFF. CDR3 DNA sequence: TGTGCCAGCAGCCAAGCTACTGAAGCTTTCTTT.

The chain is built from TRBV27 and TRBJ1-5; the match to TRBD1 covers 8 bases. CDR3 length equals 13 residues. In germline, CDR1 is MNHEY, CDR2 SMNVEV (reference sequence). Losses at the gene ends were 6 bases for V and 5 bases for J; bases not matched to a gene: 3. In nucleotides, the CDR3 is TGTGCCAGCAGGGGACAGGACCATCAGCCCCAGCATTTT. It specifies CASRGQDHQPQHF.

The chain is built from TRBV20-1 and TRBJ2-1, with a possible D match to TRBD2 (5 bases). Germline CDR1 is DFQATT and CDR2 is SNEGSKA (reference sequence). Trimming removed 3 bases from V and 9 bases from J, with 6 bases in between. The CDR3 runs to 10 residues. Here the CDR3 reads CSASGGEQFF. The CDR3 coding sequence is TGCAGTGCTAGTGGAGGTGAGCAGTTCTTC.